A selection of T cell receptor beta chains follows, all from one sample in a study of blood T cell repertoires in COVID-19. Clones were read by immunoSEQ multiplex PCR, and TCRdb kept only the in-frame ones, dropping some. The data hold 95,000 to 150,000 clones, with 80% to 95% observed a single time. The source material was peripheral blood. These TCRs come from a man between 45 and 60 years old with COVID-19, enrolled during active disease. The conserved cysteine and the conserved F or W are not part of the CDR3 here. Fields, in order: CDR3 length, V gene, clone size, J gene, CDR3 protein. The size entry is marked missing in some rows and otherwise reads once, few, many or a size class.

12	TRBV10-2	NA	TRBJ2-7	ASSGRTGSYEQY
12	TRBV15	NA	TRBJ2-1	ATPGREGLNEQF
12	TRBV5-1	NA	TRBJ2-3	ASSLAGVTDTQY
13	TRBV10-3	NA	TRBJ1-3	AISERGFSGNTIY
15	TRBV24-1	NA	TRBJ2-6	ATGQPGLGSGANVLT
13	TRBV2	NA	TRBJ2-1	ASKSPGQVYNEQF
14	TRBV4-1	NA	TRBJ2-1	ASSQDGASRYNEQF
11	TRBV28	NA	TRBJ1-1	ASNRLVNTEAF
14	TRBV14	once	TRBJ1-3	ASSQDWGPPGNTIY
13	TRBV3-1/TRBV3-2	NA	TRBJ2-1	ASSQEGAHNNEQF
14	TRBV11-2	NA	TRBJ2-7	ASSLDEEAVVYEQY
13	TRBV2	NA	TRBJ1-3	ASSVGRQSGNTIY
14	TRBV28	NA	TRBJ2-5	ASSPGQGAAGETQY
14	TRBV2	once	TRBJ2-2	ASSEVLGTTNGELF
11	TRBV18	few	TRBJ2-7	ASSPGQTGEQY
15	TRBV24-1	NA	TRBJ2-6	ATSGDSTFSGANVLT
11	TRBV14	NA	TRBJ2-1	ASSLQRYNEQF
12	TRBV30	NA	TRBJ2-1	AWRISGTNNEQF
12	TRBV27	NA	TRBJ2-1	ASSPGSRSGEQF
12	TRBV6-5	NA	TRBJ2-7	ASSRRDRPYEQY
13	TRBV2	NA	TRBJ2-1	ASSEMGLGGGEQF
12	TRBV6-5	NA	TRBJ2-7	ASSRLAGEGEQY
13	TRBV7-8	NA	TRBJ2-3	ASSPSGRGADTQY
12	TRBV5-6	once	TRBJ2-7	ASSLGRSSYEQY
13	TRBV7-9	NA	TRBJ2-2	ASSLGTDDTGELF
14	TRBV5-1	NA	TRBJ2-1	ASSLDLTGNYNEQF
13	TRBV9	once	TRBJ1-6	ASSVGGTANSPLH
12	TRBV11-2	NA	TRBJ2-5	ASSLGRSQETQY
12	TRBV9	NA	TRBJ1-1	ASSVGSLNTEAF
11	TRBV7-2	NA	TRBJ2-1	ASSLSRGAAQF
11	TRBV27	NA	TRBJ1-2	ASTGQGNYGYT
11	TRBV2	NA	TRBJ1-2	ASTRANPSGYT
13	TRBV9	NA	TRBJ2-5	ASSVYAADQETQY
14	TRBV7-2	NA	TRBJ1-2	ASSLQAAGQYYGYT
10	TRBV5-4	few	TRBJ2-3	ASSLSTDTQY
13	TRBV24-1	NA	TRBJ1-2	ATSDPGTGDYGYT
12	TRBV18	NA	TRBJ2-7	ASSPGDRVYEQY
13	TRBV28	NA	TRBJ2-1	ASSVEGGRYNEQF
14	TRBV10-3	once	TRBJ2-1	AIWPGGGNGYNEQF
13	TRBV5-4	NA	TRBJ2-7	ASSLVASGPYEQY
10	TRBV20-1	NA	TRBJ1-2	SASPGPEGYT
11	TRBV18	once	TRBJ2-5	ASSPIGEETQY
13	TRBV4-3	NA	TRBJ2-7	ASSQAGTGISEQY
13	TRBV7-9	NA	TRBJ2-7	ASSPGLAVTYEQY
14	TRBV3-1/TRBV3-2	NA	TRBJ2-3	ASSQSASGSTDTQY
13	TRBV10-1	NA	TRBJ2-2	ASSEGGGWSGELF
11	TRBV11-2	NA	TRBJ2-2	ASSPLYTGELF
13	TRBV6-1	NA	TRBJ2-2	ASSEVAVNTGELF
13	TRBV7-9	NA	TRBJ1-5	ASSLEQGFTQPQH
13	TRBV30	NA	TRBJ2-1	AWSVASGSYNEQF
13	TRBV7-6	NA	TRBJ1-6	ASSPGQGYNSPLH
15	TRBV19	once	TRBJ2-6	ASSFAGGRTGANVLT
12	TRBV7-2	NA	TRBJ2-7	ASSKRLNSYEQY